The source of this T cell receptor (beta chain) is a study of T cells in Graves' hyperthyroidism and ophthalmopathy. Findings and caveats of the study: Most thyroid clonotypes with frequency above 0.001 were detected in blood.

What was amplified from RNA transcripts were TCR beta CDR3 regions. The HTBI primer set was used in a first-round RT-PCR of the TCR CDR3. TCRdb passed the multiplex PCR reads through MiXCR, listing each CDR3 protein once. The top ten hold approximately 11% of the sample, which has under 400,000 distinct CDR3 sequences, approximately 13% seen once. This clonotype was found a few times. Its antigen is as yet unknown. V lost 4 bases, J lost 5 bases, and 7 bases lay in between. The CDR3 has 12 residues. Germline V gene lookup returns CDR1 KGHDR and CDR2 SFDVKD. Sequencing used blood. The origin of this receptor is a woman aged 60-75 years with Graves' hyperthyroidism. The chain carries TRBV24-1 and TRBJ2-5; D unclear. The CDR3 nucleotides read TGTGCCACCAGTGACCCTGGTGAGACCCAGTACTTC. This codes for CATSDPGETQYF.